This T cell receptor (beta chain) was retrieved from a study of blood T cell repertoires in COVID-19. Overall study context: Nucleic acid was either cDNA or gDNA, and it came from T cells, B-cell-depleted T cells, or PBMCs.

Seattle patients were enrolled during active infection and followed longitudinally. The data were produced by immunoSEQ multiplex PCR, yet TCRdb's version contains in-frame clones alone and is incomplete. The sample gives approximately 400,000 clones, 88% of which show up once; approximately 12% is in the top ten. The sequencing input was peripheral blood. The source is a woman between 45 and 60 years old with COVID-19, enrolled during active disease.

CDR3 sequence reads: CASTLRRGPNTEAFF. CDR3 in DNA: TGTGCCAGCACGTTACGGCGCGGCCCGAACACTGAAGCTTTCTTT. The chain links TRBV6-5 to TRBJ1-1; no clear D. V was shortened by 7 bases and J by 1 base, with 16 bases between the two germline ends. CDR1 and CDR2 (germline): MNHEY, SVGAGI. This CDR3 region has 15 residues.